What follows describes a single T cell receptor (beta chain). Methods used by the authors: Amplified reference gene primers provided the basis for estimating nucleated cell counts. The data were produced by immunoSEQ multiplex PCR, yet TCRdb's version contains in-frame clones alone and is incomplete. V and J calls and clone size are copied from that table; D and trimming were computed from the DNA. The table shows over 150,000 clones, with 80% to 90% occurring only once. The V gene's germline CDR1 is SGDLS and CDR2 YYNGEE. V was shortened by 0 bases and J by 5 bases, with 8 bases between the two germline ends. This CDR3 contains 13 residues. The record originates from a study of blood T cell repertoires in COVID-19. Study summary: Spain, Italy and the United States supplied samples that represented acute and convalescent COVID-19. PBMCs, B-cell-depleted T cells, or T cells provided the cDNA or gDNA that made up the material.

The sequenced sample consisted of peripheral blood. The receptor comes from a woman aged 55-70 years who had recovered from COVID-19. The chain joins TRBV9 to TRBJ1-1; D not certain. The CDR3 DNA reads TGTGCCAGCAGCGTAGACGGTCGGACTGAAGCTTTCTTT. This translates into CASSVDGRTEAFF.